Shown below are 18 T cell receptor beta chains from a single sample sequenced in a study of T cell repertoires in cytomegalovirus infection. One entry per CDR3 protein, called by TCRdb with MiXCR from the reads. In the table there are a few hundred thousand distinct CDR3 sequences, roughly 15% of which are singletons. The sequenced sample consisted of PBMCs. Receptor source: a human donor in good health (CMV status not recorded). Some clones in this sample may be carry-over from other donors' samples.

The chain carries TRBV25-1 and TRBJ2-1; 8 positions match TRBD2. The trim removed 8 bases at V and 8 bases at J, leaving 5 bases unmatched. The CDR3 contains 12 residues. Germline CDR1 is MGHDK and CDR2 is SYGVNS. The CDR3 here is CASERGRDEQFF. In DNA, the CDR3 is TGTGCCAGCGAGCGGGGGAGGGATGAGCAGTTCTTC.

This clonotype was seen a few times. V is TRBV6-2 or TRBV6-3 and J is TRBJ2-7, with TRBD2 as a possible D gene (5 bases). Trimming cost V 5 bases and J 4 bases, with 9 bases left between them. Germline loops: CDR1 MNHEY, CDR2 SVGEGT. This CDR3 comprises 12 residues. CDR3 sequence: CASSRRDYEQYF. The DNA for the CDR3 is TGTGCCAGCAGTCGCCGGGATTACGAGCAGTACTTC.

The rearrangement links TRBV20-1 to TRBJ2-1; 9 bases fit TRBD2. Per germline, CDR1 DFQATT and CDR2 SNEGSKA (reference sequence). The CDR3 covers 14 residues. J gave up 8 bases and V 4 bases, and 9 bases lay outside the gene matches. The CDR3 spells CSATIAGVLDEQFF. For the CDR3, the DNA is TGCAGTGCTACTATAGCGGGAGTTCTCGATGAGCAGTTCTTC.

This clonotype occurred many times. The J gene is TRBJ1-1, the V gene TRBV7-8; the match to TRBD1 covers 7 bases. The V gene's germline CDR1 is SGHVS and CDR2 FQNEAQ. This CDR3 region has 13 residues. V dropped 4 bases and J dropped 5; count of bases not matched to a gene: 4. CDR3 sequence: CASSYTGVTEAFF. The DNA for the CDR3 is TGTGCCAGCAGCTATACAGGGGTAACTGAAGCTTTCTTT.

The rearrangement uses TRBV19 and TRBJ1-2; weak D call: TRBD1 (5 bases). The CDR3 totals 16 residues. From germline, CDR1 is LNHDA and CDR2 SQIVND (reference sequence). V was trimmed by 7 bases and J by 8 bases, leaving 26 bases between them. CDR3 protein: CASKKNISGPWWGYTF. The CDR3 nucleotides read TGTGCCAGTAAGAAAAATATATCGGGACCCTGGTGGGGCTACACCTTC.

This clonotype was seen at least ten times. The V call is TRBV7-3, the J call TRBJ2-3, with D possibly TRBD2 on 5 matching bases. Germline-derived CDR1 and CDR2 are SGHTA and FQGTGA. CDR3 size: 11 residues. Trimming stripped 6 bases from V and 9 bases from J, with 10 bases between. CDR3 sequence reads: CASSGGRTQYF. CDR3 DNA: TGTGCCAGCAGTGGAGGACGGACGCAGTATTTT.

The V and J genes are TRBV2 and TRBJ1-5, with a weak D call TRBD1 (6 bases). Between the trimmed V and J ends, which lost 5 bases and 6 bases, there was a span of 14 bases. The length of the CDR3 is 14 residues. The V gene's germline CDR1 is SNHLY and CDR2 FYNNEI. CDR3 region: CASSPNREGQPQHF. Here the CDR3 DNA reads TGTGCCAGCAGTCCGAACAGGGAGGGTCAGCCCCAGCATTTT.

This clonotype was detected ten times or more. V is TRBV7-2 and J is TRBJ2-7; maybe TRBD2 (6 bases). Trimming removed 1 base from V and 0 bases from J, with 13 bases in between. The CDR3 is 16 residues long. Germline V gives CDR1 SGHTA, CDR2 FQGNSA. Here the CDR3 DNA reads TGTGCCAGCAGCTTAGTTTCGGGCGGGGCCTCCTACGAGCAGTACTTC. Its translation is CASSLVSGGASYEQYF.

This chain joins TRBV28 and TRBJ2-7, with 9 bases identical to TRBD1. The CDR3 runs 14 residues. Germline V lookup: CDR1 MDHEN, CDR2 SYDVKM. The V gene end was trimmed by 2 bases and the J gene end by 4 bases; junction bases not matched to a gene: 3. The CDR3 reads CASSLMDRGYEQYF. The DNA for the CDR3 is TGTGCCAGCAGTTTAATGGACAGGGGTTACGAGCAGTACTTC.

Only a few counts were recorded for this clonotype. The gene calls are TRBV27 and TRBJ2-7, with 10 bases aligning to TRBD2. This CDR3 is 15 amino acids long. Unmatched junction bases numbered 6, after V lost 3 bases and J lost 4 bases. From germline, CDR1 is MNHEY and CDR2 SMNVEV (reference sequence). CDR3 loop: CASSLQREGQYEQYF. CDR3 sequence (DNA): TGTGCCAGCAGTTTGCAGCGGGAGGGCCAATACGAGCAGTACTTC.

This clonotype showed up just once. The rearrangement links TRBV7-6 to TRBJ1-1; D uncertain. Trimming stripped 3 bases from V and 7 bases from J, with 9 bases between. The CDR3 runs to 12 residues. Germline V CDR1 and CDR2: SGHVS, FNYEAQ. The CDR3 nucleotides read TGTGCCAGCAGCTTCTTGGGAGGTGAAGCTTTCTTT. This codes for CASSFLGGEAFF.

This chain joins TRBV19 and TRBJ2-5; TRBD2 matches at 7 bases. J lost 4 bases, V lost 0 bases, and 5 bases had no gene match. In germline, CDR1 is LNHDA, CDR2 SQIVND (reference sequence). The CDR3 covers 15 residues. As DNA, the CDR3 is TGTGCCAGTAGTATAGACGGCGGGGGTGGAGAGACCCAGTACTTC. The encoded protein is CASSIDGGGGETQYF.

This clonotype was observed at least ten times. This sequence joins TRBV2 and TRBJ1-5; D might be TRBD1 (5 bases). Germline V gene data show CDR1 as SNHLY and CDR2 as FYNNEI. CDR3 length: 16 amino acids. V was trimmed by 5 bases and J by 2 bases, leaving 16 bases between them. The CDR3 nucleotides are TGTGCCAGCAGTTCTAGCAGGGCGATAGGCAATCAGCCCCAGCATTTT. Amino acids: CASSSSRAIGNQPQHF.

This clonotype was counted only a few times. This chain joins TRBV24-1 and TRBJ1-1, with D unclear. V was shortened by 4 bases and J by 1 base, with 6 bases between the two germline ends. Germline lookup yields CDR1 KGHDR and CDR2 SFDVKD. The CDR3 spans 13 residues. CDR3 coding DNA: TGTGCCACCAGTGACGCAGGGAACACTGAAGCTTTCTTT. This gives the protein CATSDAGNTEAFF.

This clonotype was picked up a small number of times. The rearrangement uses TRBV29-1 and TRBJ2-1; D not resolved. The CDR3 is 14 amino acids. Between the trimmed V and J ends, which lost 1 base and 0 bases, there was a span of 7 bases. Germline lookup yields CDR1 SQVTM and CDR2 ANQGSEA. CDR3 nucleotide sequence: TGCAGCGTTGAAGGACCGGGCTCCTACAATGAGCAGTTCTTC. Protein: CSVEGPGSYNEQFF.

CDR3 nucleotide sequence: TGTGCCAGCAGTGAATACGGAGGTGGGGGGCCCCAGCATTTT. Protein product: CASSEYGGGGPQHF. The genes are TRBV25-1 and TRBJ1-5; TRBD1 might be the D (5 bases). Germline CDR1 and CDR2: MGHDK and SYGVNS. V shed 0 bases and J shed 9 bases, with 12 bases lying between them. The CDR3 has 14 residues.

The chain employs TRBV24-1 and TRBJ2-1; 11 nucleotides match TRBD2. The CDR3 is 15 amino acids. J lost 7 bases, V lost 3 bases, and 4 bases had no gene match. Germline V lookup: CDR1 KGHDR, CDR2 SFDVKD. The CDR3 protein is CATSDRLAGMNEQFF. The DNA of the CDR3 is TGTGCCACCAGTGATCGACTAGCGGGGATGAATGAGCAGTTCTTC.

V usage is TRBV12-3 or TRBV12-4 and J usage is TRBJ1-1; 8 bases are a match to TRBD1. The CDR3 runs to 15 residues. V trimming: 4 bases; J trimming: 1 base; junction bases outside the gene matches: 5. The CDR3 region has the DNA TGTGCCAGCAGTTCGACAGGGGCTTGGAACACTGAAGCTTTCTTT. Translating it yields CASSSTGAWNTEAFF.